This entry features one T cell receptor (beta chain) sequence. Its antigen is unknown. Assay used: immunoSEQ multiplex PCR; TCRdb lists only in-frame clones, some missing. The sample includes 200,000 or so clones, about 79% of them seen just once. V was pared by 4 bases and J by 2 bases, with 8 bases between. CDR1 and CDR2 (germline): GTSNPN, SVGIG (reference sequence). The CDR3 length is 12 residues. The sample belongs to a study of cytomegalovirus exposure and HLA in healthy donors. Study at large: The same platform used for the approximately 700 first-cohort repertoires was also used for the roughly 120 validation repertoires, as a later analysis reported.

Study outcomes and limitations: A few chains tied to CMV proved CMV antigen-specific in vitro. According to a subsequent analysis, TCR clusters identified in the first cohort showed a tendency to co-occur across the roughly 130 validation repertoires.

The sample comprised PBMCs. The genes are TRBV30 and TRBJ1-2; perhaps TRBD1 as D (6 bases). The TCR originated in a woman in her thirties in good health and CMV-seropositive. CDR3 protein: CAWNTGNYGYTF. In DNA, the CDR3 is TGTGCCTGGAACACAGGGAACTATGGCTACACCTTC.